The next 17 T cell receptor beta chains were all read from a single sample in a study of blood T cell repertoires in COVID-19. This table comes from immunoSEQ multiplex PCR, and its TCRdb copy is limited to in-frame clones, with some not included. This sample carries fewer than 250,000 clones, 80% to 90% of them seen once, and the ten largest clones take 3.5% to 4%. The sequencing input was PBMCs or T cells enriched from blood (not recorded which). These TCRs come from a woman aged 40-49 years with acute COVID-19.

The chain couples TRBV27 to TRBJ2-5; 7 nucleotides line up with TRBD2. CDR1 MNHEY and CDR2 SMNVEV come from the germline V gene (reference sequence). The CDR3 has 15 residues. V trimming: 5 bases; J trimming: 7 bases; junction bases outside the gene matches: 13. CDR3 DNA: TGTGCCAGCAGTCTAGCGGAGGTCATTTGTGGGACCCAGTACTTC. This sequence encodes CASSLAEVICGTQYF.

In this sample, this clone turned up a few times. The chain couples TRBV27 to TRBJ2-1, with 10 nucleotides matching TRBD1. The germline V gene encodes CDR1 MNHEY and CDR2 SMNVEV (reference sequence). V shed 8 bases and J 5 bases; nucleotides not matched to a gene: 3. The CDR3 runs to 13 residues. CDR3 sequence (DNA): TGTGCCAGCGGTGACAGGGGGCACAATGAGCAGTTCTTC. Encoded protein: CASGDRGHNEQFF.

This clone was counted a single time. This chain links TRBV9 with TRBJ2-7; 9 positions match TRBD1. The CDR3 consists of 14 residues. V dropped 4 bases and J dropped 5; count of bases not matched to a gene: 7. Germline V gives CDR1 SGDLS, CDR2 YYNGEE. CDR3 loop: CASSLGQGINEQYF. CDR3 nucleotide sequence: TGTGCCAGCAGCCTTGGACAGGGGATTAACGAGCAGTACTTC.

The V gene is TRBV5-1, the J gene TRBJ2-1, with 7 bases fitting TRBD2. There are 14 residues in the CDR3. V gave up 8 bases and J gave up 3 bases; unmatched junction bases: 8. CDR1 and CDR2 from the germline V gene are SGHRS and YFSETQ. The CDR3 loop is CASVGGGSYNEQFF. The CDR3 coding sequence is TGCGCCAGTGTGGGGGGAGGGAGCTACAATGAGCAGTTCTTC.

The V gene is TRBV9, the J gene TRBJ1-2, with D hard to call. Trimming pared 3 bases from V and 6 bases from J, leaving 18 bases between. Germline V CDR1 and CDR2: SGDLS, YYNGEE. This CDR3 has 15 residues. CDR3 in DNA: TGTGCCAGCAGCGGGGATCGCGGGGAAAGTGATGGCTACACCTTC. Its translation: CASSGDRGESDGYTF.

The rearrangement uses TRBV15 and TRBJ2-1; D gene uncertain. This CDR3 region has 17 residues. V dropped 0 bases and J dropped 3 bases, with 15 bases sitting between them. The germline V gene has CDR1 LNHNV and CDR2 YYDKDF (reference sequence). For the CDR3, the DNA is TGTGCCACCAGCAGAGATCTGTTAGCAACTATCTACAATGAGCAGTTCTTC. Translation gives CATSRDLLATIYNEQFF. The variable domain in full, with the rest retrieved from reference TRBV15 and TRBJ2-1, is DAMVIQNPRYQVTQFGKPVTLSCSQTLNHNVMYWYQQKSSQAPKLLFHYYDKDFNNEADTPDNFQSRRPNTSFCFLDIRSPGLGDTAMYLCATSRDLLATIYNEQFFGPGTRLTVL.

The chain recombines TRBV28 with TRBJ1-2; maybe TRBD1 (6 bases). The CDR3 has 19 residues. Germline-derived CDR1 and CDR2 are MDHEN and SYDVKM. Trimming removed 7 bases from V and 2 bases from J, with 29 bases in between. The CDR3 DNA reads TGTGCCAGCACCTCGGCCGGGGGGGCCCTCAAGGGCTTAAACTATGGCTACACCTTC. It is translated as CASTSAGGALKGLNYGYTF.

For the CDR3, the DNA is TGTGCCAGCAGCTTAGCTGCAGGGGGGACCGGGGAGCTGTTTTTT. It yields the protein CASSLAAGGTGELFF. The rearrangement links TRBV7-2 to TRBJ2-2; D might be TRBD1 (7 bases). V dropped 0 bases and J dropped 5 bases, with 10 bases sitting between them. Germline loops: CDR1 SGHTA, CDR2 FQGNSA. The CDR3 sequence is 15 residues long.

This sequence joins TRBV5-8 and TRBJ1-5; tentatively, D is TRBD1 (6 bases). The length of the CDR3 is 16 residues. V was pared by 0 bases and J by 0 bases, with 10 bases between. Germline V gene data show CDR1 as SGHTS and CDR2 as YDEGEE. CDR3 region: CASSLANRDSNQPQHF. DNA for the CDR3: TGTGCCAGCAGCTTGGCCAACAGGGATAGCAATCAGCCCCAGCATTTT.

The chain recombines TRBV6-5 with TRBJ2-7, with 8 bases that match TRBD1. The CDR3 totals 13 residues. Germline V CDR1 and CDR2: MNHEY, SVGAGI. Trimming took 8 bases from V and 1 from J; bases not matched to a gene: 4. This CDR3 is CASGGQESYEQYF. The DNA of the CDR3 is TGTGCCAGCGGGGGACAGGAGTCCTACGAGCAGTACTTC.

The rearrangement links TRBV19 to TRBJ1-5; D is possibly TRBD1 (5 bases). Trimming removed 3 bases from V and 7 bases from J, with 19 bases in between. Germline V lookup: CDR1 LNHDA, CDR2 SQIVND (reference sequence). The CDR3 is made up of 16 amino acids. CDR3 sequence: CASSMGDRLAPQPQHF. DNA of the CDR3: TGTGCCAGTAGTATGGGTGACAGACTAGCCCCACAGCCCCAGCATTTT. The complete variable domain, with remaining parts taken from reference TRBV19 and TRBJ1-5, reads DGGITQSPKYLFRKEGQNVTLSCEQNLNHDAMYWYRQDPGQGLRLIYYSQIVNDFQKGDIAEGYSVSREKKESFPLTVTSAQKNPTAFYLCASSMGDRLAPQPQHFGDGTRLSIL.

The chain has TRBV4-2 and TRBJ2-5; 7 bases match TRBD1. CDR1 is LGHNA, CDR2 YNFKEQ, per germline. CDR3 length equals 16 residues. The ends lost 1 base at V and 3 bases at J; junction bases unmatched: 8. CDR3 in amino acids: CASSQGRDSGKETQYF. CDR3 bases: TGTGCCAGCAGCCAAGGTAGGGACAGCGGTAAAGAGACCCAGTACTTC.

V is TRBV18 and J is TRBJ2-3, with D hard to call. The length of the CDR3 is 14 residues. With 1 base removed from V and 0 bases from J, the gap between germline ends came to 5 bases. From germline, CDR1 is KGHSH and CDR2 LQKENI. The CDR3 spells CASSPLKSTDTQYF. The CDR3 nucleotides read TGTGCCAGCTCACCACTCAAAAGCACAGATACGCAGTATTTT.

The rearrangement links TRBV11-2 to TRBJ2-2; 7 bases line up with TRBD2. The germline CDR1 and CDR2 sequences are SGHAT and FQNNGV. V trimming: 5 bases; J trimming: 6 bases; junction bases outside the gene matches: 9. The CDR3 has 15 amino acids. The CDR3 coding sequence is TGTGCCAGCAGCCGAAGAGCGGGATTGGCCGGGGAGCTGTTTTTT. Translating it yields CASSRRAGLAGELFF.

The V and J genes are TRBV7-6 and TRBJ1-1, with D possibly being TRBD1 (6 bases). The germline CDR1 and CDR2 sequences are SGHVS and FNYEAQ. The CDR3 consists of 15 residues. V lost 3 bases and J 2 bases, leaving 13 bases between the germline ends. The CDR3: CASSFNAGANTEAFF. Here the CDR3 DNA reads TGTGCCAGCAGCTTCAATGCAGGGGCAAACACTGAAGCTTTCTTT. Complete variable domain (other parts from reference TRBV7-6 and TRBJ1-1): GAGVSQSPRYKVTKRGQDVALRCDPISGHVSLYWYRQALGQGPEFLTYFNYEAQQDKSGLPNDRFSAERPEGSISTLTIQRTEQRDSAMYRCASSFNAGANTEAFFGQGTRLTVV.

The chain is built from TRBV24-1 and TRBJ2-1; 10 positions agree with TRBD2. CDR1 and CDR2 (germline): KGHDR, SFDVKD. The CDR3 consists of 18 residues. The trim removed 5 bases at V and 0 bases at J, leaving 9 bases unmatched. The chain's CDR3 is CATSAPPGLAYSYNEQFF. For the CDR3, the DNA is TGTGCCACCAGTGCCCCTCCGGGACTAGCGTACTCCTACAATGAGCAGTTCTTC.

The chain joins TRBV18 to TRBJ1-6; possibly TRBD1 for D (5 bases). Germline V gives CDR1 KGHSH, CDR2 LQKENI. The ends were cut back, 3 bases at V and 4 bases at J, with 13 bases in the middle. There are 16 residues in the CDR3. CDR3 region: CASSPQGSGYNSPLHF. CDR3 DNA: TGTGCCAGCTCACCCCAGGGCAGCGGGTATAATTCACCCCTCCACTTT.